The sequence of this TCR beta chain was determined in a study of T-cell memory formation after mild COVID-19. The germline V and J ends were trimmed by 2 bases and 2 bases, with 5 bases remaining between them. CDR3 length equals 13 residues. Per the germline V gene, CDR1 is LGHDT and CDR2 is YNNKEL (reference sequence). This clonotype has just a few counts. TCRdb processed the 5' RACE reads anew with MiXCR; each CDR3 protein has one entry. Of roughly 150,000 distinct CDR3 sequences listed, roughly 13% are singletons. The sequence came from a young man who had mild COVID-19 (a few samples of this study predate the infection). Cell type and time point are not known. The J gene is TRBJ2-3, the V gene TRBV3-1; no definite D call. Sequencing used PBMCs or a T cell subset sorted from them (not recorded which). CDR3 protein: CASSQNPTDTQYF. CDR3 coding DNA: TGTGCCAGCAGCCAAAACCCCACAGATACGCAGTATTTT.